This T cell receptor beta chain was identified in a study of cytomegalovirus exposure and HLA in healthy donors. Study-level findings and limits: It was confirmed in vitro that three of the CMV-associated chains were specific for CMV antigens. Within the approximately 130 validation repertoires, first-cohort TCR clusters tended to co-occur, according to a later analysis. Diagnosis of cytomegalovirus status made by the classifier reportedly showed high specificity and sensitivity.

The protocol was immunoSEQ multiplex PCR, while the TCRdb copy is restricted to in-frame clones and leaves out a portion. The sample carries about 260,000 clones, 90% recorded once. In the case of this clone: No antigen is known for it.

Looked up from germline, CDR1 is SQVTM and CDR2 is ANQGSEA. The trim removed 3 bases at V and 6 bases at J, leaving 8 bases unmatched. The CDR3 consists of 14 residues. This receptor was obtained from a woman aged 25 to 39 in good health and CMV-seronegative. The chain couples TRBV29-1 to TRBJ2-1; the match to TRBD2 covers 7 bases. Material: PBMCs. CDR3 sequence reads: CSVDGGRRPNEQFF. In DNA, the CDR3 is TGCAGCGTTGACGGCGGGAGAAGGCCCAATGAGCAGTTCTTC.